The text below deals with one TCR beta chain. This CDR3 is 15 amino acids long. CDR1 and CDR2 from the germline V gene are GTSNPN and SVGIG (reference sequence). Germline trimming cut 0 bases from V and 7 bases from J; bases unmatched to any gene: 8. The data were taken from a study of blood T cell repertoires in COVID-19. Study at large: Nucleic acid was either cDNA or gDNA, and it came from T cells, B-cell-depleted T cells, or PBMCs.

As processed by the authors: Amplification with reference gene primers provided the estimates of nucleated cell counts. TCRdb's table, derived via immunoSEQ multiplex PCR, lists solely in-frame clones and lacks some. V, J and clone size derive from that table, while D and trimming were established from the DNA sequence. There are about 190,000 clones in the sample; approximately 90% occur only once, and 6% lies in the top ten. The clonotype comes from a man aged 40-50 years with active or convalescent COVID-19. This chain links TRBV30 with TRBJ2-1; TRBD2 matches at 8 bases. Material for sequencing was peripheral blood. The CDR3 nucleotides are TGTGCCTGGAGTGTAGATGGGACTAGAGTAAATGAGCAGTTCTTC. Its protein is CAWSVDGTRVNEQFF.